This T cell receptor beta chain was sequenced in a study (dated by TCRdb to the mid-2010s). The receptor library was made with RT-PCR. The sequencing machine was an Illumina MiSeq. TCRdb's own reprocessing of the public reads used fastp at Q25 and MiXCR and kept productive beta chains. A single entry per CDR3 protein holds the most common genes and DNA from its merged rows. The sample has approximately 720,000 distinct CDR3 sequences on record, 13% to 15% of them singletons. The ten largest make up about 3.6% of the sample. Comment on this clonotype: Its binding antigen is unknown. Per-base qualities were not stored, and no clone one base away is much larger.

The source material was memory CD4+ T cells from blood. This sequence was found in a female donor in good health, serving as a healthy control.

The bases read TGTGCCAGCAGCTCCATTACAGGGGGGGTTGATGGCTACACCTTC. Its protein product is CASSSITGGVDGYTF. The chain is encoded by TRBV7-8 joined to TRBJ1-2; 8 central bases correspond to TRBD1. The germline V gene sets CDR1 to SGHVS and CDR2 to FQNEAQ. Germline trimming amounts to 4 bases on V and 6 bases on J, with 10 as the count of junction bases outside the gene matches. CDR3 length: 15 amino acids, cysteine to phenylalanine. Kept here is only the CDR3 DNA, which spans 45 bases and is read in frame from base 1.